The T cell receptor (beta chain) under discussion was sequenced for a study of blood T cell repertoires in COVID-19. Overall study: Acute and convalescent COVID-19 samples came from the United States, Italy and Spain. PBMCs, B-cell-depleted T cells, or T cells were the source of the cDNA or gDNA that made up the material.

Authors' data handling: Cell counts per sample came from amplifying reference gene primers. Sequenced by immunoSEQ multiplex PCR; TCRdb stores in-frame clones only, minus some. V and J calls and clone size follow that table, whereas D and trimming were derived from the DNA. The sample consists of 200,000 to 250,000 clones, 83% of them appearing once. The CDR3 has 13 amino acids. Germline V lookup: CDR1 ENHRY, CDR2 SYGVKD. V lost 4 bases and J 2 bases, leaving 8 bases between the germline ends. The sample consisted of peripheral blood. This chain uses TRBV10-3 with TRBJ1-1, with D maybe TRBD1 (5 bases). This clonotype originated in a woman aged 50 to 60 with acute or convalescent COVID-19. The CDR3 loop reads CAISVTANTEAFF. The CDR3 DNA reads as TGTGCCATCAGTGTGACAGCTAACACTGAAGCTTTCTTT.